The T cell receptor beta chain described here comes from a study of blood T cells in healthy people across ages. Study-wide results and caveats: In older individuals, TCR beta diversity per million T cells was lower, falling roughly linearly with age. Estimates drawn from one million T cells were deemed to understate diversity.

A second PCR of 7 to 11 cycles used a sample-barcoded 5' primer and a J-beta primer mix. Using its own MiXCR run on the 5' RACE reads, TCRdb lists one record per CDR3 protein. The data hold some 930,000 distinct CDR3 sequences, with almost 30% observed a single time. About this clonotype itself: Its antigen is unknown.

The CDR3 extends over 13 amino acids. The V end was cut by 2 bases, the J end by 4 bases, with 8 bases between. Per the germline V gene, CDR1 is SNHLY and CDR2 is FYNNEI. These data were also filed under a second study, of T cells of mothers and their children. From that paper: Reads recorded for TCR beta CDR3 numbered over 8.5 million per mother and some 3.3 million per child.

The sample was blood. The J gene is TRBJ2-5, the V gene TRBV2; D unclear. The clonotype comes from a woman aged 40 to 49 in good health. This chain's CDR3 is CASSELSRETQYF. The CDR3 nucleotides are TGTGCCAGCAGTGAACTATCGCGAGAGACCCAGTACTTC.